This TCR beta chain is drawn from a study of vaccination and CD4 T cells after COVID-19 (dated by TCRdb to between 2020 and 2023). As for the study more broadly: SARS-CoV-2 positivity had been established in the convalescent patients by nasal swab PCR, and mild disease was recorded in under ten of these patients and severe disease in one. In the convalescent cohort there were six males and four females, among whom were two Hispanic individuals, seven Caucasians, two Asians and one multiracial person. Each participant got two doses of either the Pfizer-BioNTech BNT162b2 vaccine (n=8) or the Moderna mRNA-1273 vaccine (n=2). Post-COVID blood samples from convalescent patients were collected a median of around 110 days after diagnosis, with a range of roughly 35 to 180 days. Post-vaccine blood samples were taken a median of about 72 days after the second vaccine dose, with a range of 14 to 241 days. Culture stimuli were overlapping spike peptide pools from SARS-CoV-2 and from the common cold coronaviruses HCoV-NL63, HCoV-OC43 and HCoV-229E. Control cultures received a CEFX viral epitope pool as the positive control, an HIV-1 Nef peptide pool as the negative control, or no peptide. In under twelve COVID-19 convalescent patients and a handful of infection-naive healthy vaccine recipients, researchers compared the spike-specific CD4+ TCR repertoire from before mRNA vaccination with the repertoire from after. The paper's findings and limits, for the study overall: Of the vaccine-specific clones found in convalescent patients, nearly all (304 of 307) were mono-reactive for SARS-CoV-2 spike instead of being cross-reactive with common cold coronaviruses. Only a relatively small number of convalescent patients were included in the study, and early timepoints following natural infection were not analyzed. In convalescent patients, a median roughly 87% of post-vaccine SARS-CoV-2-reactive clones were detected only after vaccination, and vaccine-specific priming was suggested by this finding. An increase in the median number of SARS-CoV-2-reactive clonotypes from approximately 21 after infection to 38 after vaccination was observed, but the change was not found to be significant.

At the junction V is shortened by 6 bases and J by 3 bases; bases outside the gene matches: 10. The CDR3 numbers 14 residues from cysteine through phenylalanine. The CDR3 DNA has 42 bases and is translated from base 1. The germline V gene (reference sequence) supplies CDR1 DFQATT and CDR2 SNEGSKA. The receptor library was made with PCR. At the Johns Hopkins FTIC core, DNA from the cultured CD4+ T cells underwent TCR sequencing with the Oncomine TCR Beta short-read assay. The QIAamp micro DNA kit was used to extract genomic DNA from the cultured CD4+ T cells. Oncomine TCR Beta libraries made from cultured CD4+ T cells were pooled using unique dual indexes and sequenced on an Illumina iSeq 100. Turning to the authors' computational methods: Non-productive sequences were filtered out, and CDR3s that did not start with C, did not end with F or W, or were shorter than 7 amino acids were discarded. Antigen-specific clonotypes were identified with the MANAFEST web application by comparing peptide-stimulated wells with reference and other culture wells. An FDR below 0.05, an odds ratio above 5, and a productive frequency above 0.1% in at least two of three replicate wells were required for clones to be considered positive. A clonotype was classed as cross-reactive if the clonotype showed significant expansion both in SARS-CoV-2 spike wells and in at least one common cold coronavirus spike condition. Using R version 3.6.1, CDR3 homology was evaluated through Levenshtein distances (stringdist) along with unrooted phylogenetic trees (ape). TCRdb ran its own pipeline on the public reads, namely fastp trimming at Q25 and MiXCR clone calling, and kept in-frame beta chains. When rows share a CDR3 protein, they turn into one entry using the most common DNA and genes. TCRdb's processing, not the authors' own work, is the source of the V and J calls. Present in this sample are about 12,000 distinct CDR3 sequences, over 50% of which were seen just once. The ten largest make up approximately 10% of the sample.

Points on this clonotype: Its antigen has not been determined. Within one base of it there is no much larger clone, and no base qualities were kept.

Interpreted using the paper, the treatment or condition label stands for: roughly nine-day PBMC culture with coronavirus spike peptide pools or control peptides (ViraFEST assay). The study used the ViraFEST assay, which expanded antigen-specific T cells with peptide pools and then identified expanded clonotypes by TCR sequencing. Positive SARS-CoV-2 PCR tests in the convalescent patients dated from March to December 2020, before Alpha, Beta and Delta variants emerged in the United States. More than 1.5 million PBMCs per well were cultured in IMDM with roughly 4.8% human AB serum and approximately 9.1 IU/ml IL-2, plus 10 ug/ml peptide pools. On days 3 and 7, half of the culture medium was replaced with fresh IL-2-containing medium. CD4+ T cells were isolated after about nine days of culture through negative selection using the EasySep CD4+ T cell isolation kit. PBMCs were separated from whole blood using Ficoll-Paque Plus gradient centrifugation and then either used fresh or cryopreserved at -140C. In general, triplicate wells were set up for every culture condition.

The receptor chain draws on TRBV20-1 and TRBJ2-7; 8 bases in the junction line up with TRBD1. Sequenced: CD4+ T cells from blood, cultured in vitro. This TCR derives from a human donor who had recovered from COVID-19. Here is the DNA: TGCAGTGCACCGCAGGGGGCGGGGAACTACGAGCAGTACTTC. This is translated as CSAPQGAGNYEQYF.